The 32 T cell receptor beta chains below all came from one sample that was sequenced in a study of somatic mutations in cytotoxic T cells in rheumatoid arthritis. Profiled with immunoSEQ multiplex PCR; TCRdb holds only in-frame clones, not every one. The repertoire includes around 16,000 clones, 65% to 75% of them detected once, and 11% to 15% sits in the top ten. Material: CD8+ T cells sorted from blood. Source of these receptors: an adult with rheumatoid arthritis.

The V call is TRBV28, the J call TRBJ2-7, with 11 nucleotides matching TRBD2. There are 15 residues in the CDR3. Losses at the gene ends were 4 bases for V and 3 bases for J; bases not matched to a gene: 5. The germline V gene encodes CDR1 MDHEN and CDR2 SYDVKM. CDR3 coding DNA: TGTGCCAGCAGTTCCACTAGCGGGAGTGACTACGAGCAGTACTTC. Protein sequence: CASSSTSGSDYEQYF. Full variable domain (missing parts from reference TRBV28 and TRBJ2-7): DVKVTQSSRYLVKRTGEKVFLECVQDMDHENMFWYRQDPGLGLRLIYFSYDVKMKEKGDIPEGYSVSREKKERFSLILESASTNQTSMYLCASSSTSGSDYEQYFGPGTRLTVT.

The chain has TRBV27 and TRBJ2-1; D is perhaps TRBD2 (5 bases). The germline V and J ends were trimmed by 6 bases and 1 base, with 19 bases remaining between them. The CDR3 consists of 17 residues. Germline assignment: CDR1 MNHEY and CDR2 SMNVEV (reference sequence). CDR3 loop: CASSPDLGSGSYNEQFF. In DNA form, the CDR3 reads TGTGCCAGCAGCCCTGATTTGGGGAGTGGATCCTACAATGAGCAGTTCTTC.

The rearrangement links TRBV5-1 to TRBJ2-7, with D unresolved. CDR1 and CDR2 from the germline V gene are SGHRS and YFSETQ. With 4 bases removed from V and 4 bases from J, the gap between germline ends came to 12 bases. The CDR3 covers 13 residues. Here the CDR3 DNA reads TGCGCCAGCAGCAGCTCGGACGGATACGAGCAGTACTTC. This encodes CASSSSDGYEQYF.

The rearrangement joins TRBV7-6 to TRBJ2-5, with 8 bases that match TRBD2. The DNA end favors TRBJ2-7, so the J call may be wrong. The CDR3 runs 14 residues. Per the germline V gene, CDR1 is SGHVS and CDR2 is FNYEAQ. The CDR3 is CASSLLREAGEQYF. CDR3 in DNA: TGTGCCAGCAGCTTATTGCGGGAGGCGGGCGAGCAGTACTTC.

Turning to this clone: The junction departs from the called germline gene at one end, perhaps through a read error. The CDR3 nucleotides read TGTGCCAGCAGGGAAGAGGGGGCCTACTCTGGGGCCAACGTCCTGACTTTC. Its protein is CASREEGAYSGANVLTF. This chain connects TRBV2 to TRBJ2-6; 7 positions agree with TRBD1. The CDR3 has 17 amino acids. Germline V gene sequence: CDR1 SNHLY, CDR2 FYNNEI. Supplemented by reference TRBV2 and TRBJ2-6, the full variable domain reads EPEVTQTPSHQVTQMGQEVILRCVPISNHLYFYWYRQILGQKVEFLVSFYNNEISEKSEIFDDQFSVERPDGSNFTLKIRSTKLEDSAMYFCASREEGAYSGANVLTFGAGSRLTVL.

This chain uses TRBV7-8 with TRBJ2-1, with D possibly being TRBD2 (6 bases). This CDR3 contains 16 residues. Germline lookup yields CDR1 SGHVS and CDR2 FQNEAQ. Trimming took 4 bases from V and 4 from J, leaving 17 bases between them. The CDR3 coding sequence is TGTGCCAGCAGCTCCTATGTTGGGGGAGGATACAATGAGCAGTTCTTC. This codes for CASSSYVGGGYNEQFF.

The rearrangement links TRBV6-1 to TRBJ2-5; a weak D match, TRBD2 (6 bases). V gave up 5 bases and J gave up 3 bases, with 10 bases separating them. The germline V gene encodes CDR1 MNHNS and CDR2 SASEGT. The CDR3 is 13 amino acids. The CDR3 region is CASSSGLKETQYF. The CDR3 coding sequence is TGTGCCAGCAGTTCGGGACTGAAAGAGACCCAGTACTTC.

CDR3 bases: TGTGCCAGCAGCCAAACAGGAGGGAGGGGGGAGGAGTACTTC. Encoded protein: CASSQTGGRGEEYF. J is TRBJ2-7 and V is TRBV7-9; D is perhaps TRBD2 (7 bases). The CDR3 extends over 14 amino acids. Trimming cost V 5 bases and J 11 bases, with 22 bases left between them. Germline values: CDR1 SEHNR, CDR2 FQNEAQ (reference sequence).

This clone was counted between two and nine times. DNA for the CDR3: TGTGCCAGCAGCCCTCGGCCATCAGGGGATGAGCAGTTCTTC. Translation: CASSPRPSGDEQFF. The rearrangement links TRBV7-8 to TRBJ2-1; a possible D gene is TRBD1 (6 bases). The CDR3 contains 14 residues. V was trimmed by 5 bases and J by 8 bases, leaving 16 bases between them. Germline V CDR1 and CDR2: SGHVS, FQNEAQ.

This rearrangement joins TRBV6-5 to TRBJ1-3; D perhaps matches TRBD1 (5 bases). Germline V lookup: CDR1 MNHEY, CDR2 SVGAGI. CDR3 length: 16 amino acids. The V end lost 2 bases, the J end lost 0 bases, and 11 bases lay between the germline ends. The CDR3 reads CASSYQGTLSGNTIYF. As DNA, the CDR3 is TGTGCCAGCAGTTACCAAGGGACGCTCTCTGGAAACACCATATATTTT.

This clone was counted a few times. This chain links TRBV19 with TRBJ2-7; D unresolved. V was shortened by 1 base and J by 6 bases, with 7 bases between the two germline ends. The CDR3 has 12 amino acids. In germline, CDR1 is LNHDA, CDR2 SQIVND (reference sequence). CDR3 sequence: CASSIGGGEQYF. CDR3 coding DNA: TGTGCCAGTAGTATAGGGGGTGGCGAGCAGTACTTC.

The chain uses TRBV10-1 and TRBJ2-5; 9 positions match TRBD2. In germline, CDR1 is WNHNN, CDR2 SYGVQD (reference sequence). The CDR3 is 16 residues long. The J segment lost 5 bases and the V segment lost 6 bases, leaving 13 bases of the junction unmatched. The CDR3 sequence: CASSDTPVAGVETQYF. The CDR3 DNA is TGCGCCAGCAGCGACACACCGGTAGCGGGAGTGGAGACCCAGTACTTC.

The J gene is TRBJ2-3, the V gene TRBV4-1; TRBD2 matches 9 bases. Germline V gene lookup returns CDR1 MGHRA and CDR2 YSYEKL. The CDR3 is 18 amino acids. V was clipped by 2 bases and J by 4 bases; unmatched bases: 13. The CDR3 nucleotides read TGCGCCAGCAGCCAATCTTACAGAGAGCGGGAGGCCCCAGATACGCAGTATTTT. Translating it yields CASSQSYREREAPDTQYF.

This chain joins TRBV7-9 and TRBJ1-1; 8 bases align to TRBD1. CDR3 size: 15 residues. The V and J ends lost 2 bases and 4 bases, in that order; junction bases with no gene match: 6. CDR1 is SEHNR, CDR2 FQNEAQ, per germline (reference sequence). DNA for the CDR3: TGTGCCAGCAGCTTACCACAGGGGGGGACCACTGAAGCTTTCTTT. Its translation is CASSLPQGGTTEAFF.

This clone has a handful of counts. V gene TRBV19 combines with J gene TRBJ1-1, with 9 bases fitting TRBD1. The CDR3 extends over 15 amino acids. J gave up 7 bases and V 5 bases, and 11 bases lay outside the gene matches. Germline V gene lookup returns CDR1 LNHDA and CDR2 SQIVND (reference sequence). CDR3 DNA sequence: TGTGCCAGTAGTGGTATCCGGGACAGGGCAAATGAAGCTTTCTTT. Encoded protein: CASSGIRDRANEAFF.

In DNA form, the CDR3 reads TGTGCCAGTACCGCGGACAGGGCCTCCTACGAGCAGTACTTC. This sequence encodes CASTADRASYEQYF. The chain is built from TRBV19 and TRBJ2-7; TRBD1 matches at 8 bases. J was trimmed by 0 bases and V by 7 bases; bases with no gene match: 5. The CDR3 runs to 14 residues. Per the germline V gene, CDR1 is LNHDA and CDR2 is SQIVND (reference sequence). Filled out from reference TRBV19 and TRBJ2-7, the complete variable domain reads DGGITQSPKYLFRKEGQNVTLSCEQNLNHDAMYWYRQDPGQGLRLIYYSQIVNDFQKGDIAEGYSVSREKKESFPLTVTSAQKNPTAFYLCASTADRASYEQYFGPGTRLTVT.

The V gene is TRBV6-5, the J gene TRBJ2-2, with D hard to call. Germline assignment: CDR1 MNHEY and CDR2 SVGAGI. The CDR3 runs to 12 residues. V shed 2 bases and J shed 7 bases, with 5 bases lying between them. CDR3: CASSYPDGELFF. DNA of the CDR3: TGTGCCAGCAGTTACCCCGACGGGGAGCTGTTTTTT.

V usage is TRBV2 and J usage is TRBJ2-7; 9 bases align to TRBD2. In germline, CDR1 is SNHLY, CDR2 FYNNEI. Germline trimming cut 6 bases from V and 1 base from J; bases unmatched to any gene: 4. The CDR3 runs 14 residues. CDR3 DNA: TGTGCCAGCAGGTCTAGCGGGGAATCCTACGAGCAGTACTTC. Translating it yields CASRSSGESYEQYF.

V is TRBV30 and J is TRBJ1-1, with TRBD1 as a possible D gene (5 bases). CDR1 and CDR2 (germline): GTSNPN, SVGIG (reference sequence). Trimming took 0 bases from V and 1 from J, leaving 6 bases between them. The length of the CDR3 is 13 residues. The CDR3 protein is CAWSVDRNTEAFF. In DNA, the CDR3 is TGTGCCTGGAGTGTCGACAGGAACACTGAAGCTTTCTTT.

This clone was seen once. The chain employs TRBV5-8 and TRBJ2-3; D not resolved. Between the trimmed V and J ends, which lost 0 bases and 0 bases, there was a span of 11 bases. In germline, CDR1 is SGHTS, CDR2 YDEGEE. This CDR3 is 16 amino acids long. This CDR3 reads CASSLGAATSTDTQYF. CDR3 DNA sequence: TGTGCCAGCAGCTTGGGGGCTGCGACTAGCACAGATACGCAGTATTTT.

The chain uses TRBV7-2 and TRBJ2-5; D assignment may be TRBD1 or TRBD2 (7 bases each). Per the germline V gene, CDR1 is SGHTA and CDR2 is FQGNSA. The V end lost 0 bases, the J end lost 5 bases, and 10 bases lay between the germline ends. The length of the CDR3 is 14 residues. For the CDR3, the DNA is TGTGCCAGCAGCTTAGCGCAGGGGGGGGAGACCCAGTACTTC. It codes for CASSLAQGGETQYF.

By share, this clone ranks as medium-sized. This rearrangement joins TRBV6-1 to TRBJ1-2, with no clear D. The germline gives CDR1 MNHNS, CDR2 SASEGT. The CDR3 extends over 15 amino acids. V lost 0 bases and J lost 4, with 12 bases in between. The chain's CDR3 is CASSEATDPPYGYTF. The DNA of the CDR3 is TGTGCCAGCAGTGAAGCAACGGACCCCCCCTATGGCTACACCTTC.

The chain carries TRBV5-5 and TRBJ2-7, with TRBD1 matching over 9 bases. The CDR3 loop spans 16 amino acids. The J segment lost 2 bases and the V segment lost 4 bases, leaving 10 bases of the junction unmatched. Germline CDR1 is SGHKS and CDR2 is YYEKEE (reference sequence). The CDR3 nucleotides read TGTGCCAGCAGCCACACCGGGACAGGGATTCCCTACGAGCAGTACTTC. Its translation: CASSHTGTGIPYEQYF.

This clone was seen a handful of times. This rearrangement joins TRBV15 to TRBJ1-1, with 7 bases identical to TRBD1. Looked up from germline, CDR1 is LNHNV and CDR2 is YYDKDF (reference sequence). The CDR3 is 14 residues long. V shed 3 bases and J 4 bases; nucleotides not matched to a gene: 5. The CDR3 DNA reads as TGTGCCACCAGCAGCGGACAGGCGGGCACTGAAGCTTTCTTT. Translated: CATSSGQAGTEAFF.

The CDR3 DNA sequence: TGTGCCAGCAGTTACTCGAACGATTACGAGCAGTACTTC. Its translation is CASSYSNDYEQYF. The chain recombines TRBV6-5 with TRBJ2-7; the D is unclear. The CDR3 covers 13 residues. The V end was cut by 0 bases, the J end by 4 bases, with 7 bases between. Germline CDR1 and CDR2: MNHEY and SVGAGI.

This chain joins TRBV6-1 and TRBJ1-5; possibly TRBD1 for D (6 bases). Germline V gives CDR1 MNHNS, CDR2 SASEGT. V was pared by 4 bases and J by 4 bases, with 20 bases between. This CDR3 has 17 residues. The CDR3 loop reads CASSVVNGQGRNQPQHF. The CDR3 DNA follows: TGTGCCAGCAGTGTTGTGAATGGGCAGGGGCGAAATCAGCCCCAGCATTTT.

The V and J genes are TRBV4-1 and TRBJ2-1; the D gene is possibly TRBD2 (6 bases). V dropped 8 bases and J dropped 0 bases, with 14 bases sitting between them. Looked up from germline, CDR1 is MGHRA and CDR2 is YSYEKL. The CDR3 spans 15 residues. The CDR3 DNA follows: TGCGCCAGCTGTTATAGCGGAAACTCCTACAATGAGCAGTTCTTC. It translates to CASCYSGNSYNEQFF.

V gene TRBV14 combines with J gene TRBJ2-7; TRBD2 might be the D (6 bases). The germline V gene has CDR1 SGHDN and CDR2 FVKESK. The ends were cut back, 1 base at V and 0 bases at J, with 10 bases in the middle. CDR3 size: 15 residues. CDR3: CASSQGRAPSYEQYF. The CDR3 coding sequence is TGTGCCAGCAGCCAAGGGAGGGCTCCCTCCTACGAGCAGTACTTC.

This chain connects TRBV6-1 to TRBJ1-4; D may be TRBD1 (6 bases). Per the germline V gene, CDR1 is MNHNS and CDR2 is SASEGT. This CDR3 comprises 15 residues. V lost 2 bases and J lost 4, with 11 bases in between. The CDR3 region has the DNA TGTGCCAGCAGTGAATCACAGGGAGGTAATGAAAAACTGTTTTTT. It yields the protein CASSESQGGNEKLFF.

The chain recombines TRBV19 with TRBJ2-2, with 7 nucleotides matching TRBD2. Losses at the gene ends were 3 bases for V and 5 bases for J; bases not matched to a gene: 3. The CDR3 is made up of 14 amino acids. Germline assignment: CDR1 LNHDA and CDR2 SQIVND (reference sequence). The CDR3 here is CASSIWGGTGELFF. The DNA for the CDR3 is TGTGCCAGTAGTATTTGGGGGGGGACCGGGGAGCTGTTTTTT.

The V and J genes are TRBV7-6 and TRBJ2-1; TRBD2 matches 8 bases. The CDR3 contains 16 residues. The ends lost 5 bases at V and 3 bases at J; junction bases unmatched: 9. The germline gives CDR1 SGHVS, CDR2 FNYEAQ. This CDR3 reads CASSQGGLGLYNEQFF. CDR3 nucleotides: TGTGCCAGCAGCCAAGGGGGACTAGGGCTCTACAATGAGCAGTTCTTC.

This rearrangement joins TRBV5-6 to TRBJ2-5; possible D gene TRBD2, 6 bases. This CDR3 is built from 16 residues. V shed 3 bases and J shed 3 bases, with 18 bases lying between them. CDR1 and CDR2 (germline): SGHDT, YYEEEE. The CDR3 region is CASSYLIAVGEETQYF. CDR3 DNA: TGTGCCAGCAGCTACTTAATAGCGGTTGGGGAAGAGACCCAGTACTTC.